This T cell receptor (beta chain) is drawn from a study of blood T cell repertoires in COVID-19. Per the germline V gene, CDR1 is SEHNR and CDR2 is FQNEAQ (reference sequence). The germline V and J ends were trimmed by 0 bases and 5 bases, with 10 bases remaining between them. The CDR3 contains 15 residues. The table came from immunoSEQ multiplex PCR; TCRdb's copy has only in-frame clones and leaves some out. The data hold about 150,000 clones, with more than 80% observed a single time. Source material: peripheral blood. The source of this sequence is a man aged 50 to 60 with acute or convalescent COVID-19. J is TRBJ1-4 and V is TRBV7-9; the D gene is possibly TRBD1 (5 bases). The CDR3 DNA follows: TGTGCCAGCAGCTTAGCGGACACTAACAATGAAAAACTGTTTTTT. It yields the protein CASSLADTNNEKLFF. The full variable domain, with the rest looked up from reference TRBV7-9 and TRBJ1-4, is DTGVSQNPRHKITKRGQNVTFRCDPISEHNRLYWYRQTLGQGPEFLTYFQNEAQLEKSRLLSDRFSAERPKGSFSTLEIQRTEQGDSAMYLCASSLADTNNEKLFFGSGTQLSVL.